These 19 T cell receptor beta chains came from one sample sequenced in a study of Graves' ophthalmopathy and Graves' hyperthyroidism. TCR beta CDR3 regions were amplified from RNA transcripts. The first round was an RT-PCR with HTBI primers, and the second round was a multiplex PCR. TCRdb called the multiplex PCR reads again in MiXCR, with one record for every CDR3 protein. The sample has 740,000 or so distinct CDR3 sequences; roughly two fifths are singletons. Input material: peripheral blood. The source of these receptors is an adult man with Graves' ophthalmopathy.

The chain uses TRBV20-1 and TRBJ2-7; 10 nucleotides agree with TRBD2. Germline CDR1 DFQATT, CDR2 SNEGSKA (reference sequence). This CDR3 has 13 residues. Losses at the gene ends were 2 bases for V and 2 bases for J; bases not matched to a gene: 0. CDR3 region: CSARLAGAYEQYF. As DNA, the CDR3 is TGCAGTGCTAGACTAGCGGGAGCCTACGAGCAGTACTTC.

V gene TRBV25-1 combines with J gene TRBJ2-2, with D possibly TRBD2 on 5 matching bases. The CDR3 is 15 residues long. Trimming took 7 bases from V and 1 from J, leaving 13 bases between them. Per germline, CDR1 MGHDK and CDR2 SYGVNS. The DNA of the CDR3 is TGTGCCAGCAACAAGGACGGGGTGAACACCGGGGAGCTGTTTTTT. Translation gives CASNKDGVNTGELFF.

This clonotype was seen at least ten times. The chain is built from TRBV12-3 or TRBV12-4 and TRBJ1-1; unclear D gene. The CDR3 totals 13 residues. V was shortened by 4 bases and J by 8 bases, with 14 bases between the two germline ends. DNA of the CDR3: TGTGCCAGCAGTTCGTACAGTGGGGTGGAAGCTTTCTTT. Encoded protein: CASSSYSGVEAFF.

This rearrangement joins TRBV7-2 to TRBJ1-5; TRBD1 matches 9 bases. The germline gives CDR1 SGHTA, CDR2 FQGNSA. J lost 6 bases, V lost 1 base, and 4 bases had no gene match. This CDR3 contains 15 residues. CDR3 nucleotide sequence: TGTGCCAGCAGCTTAGACGGGACAGGGAGTCAGCCCCAGCATTTT. Translated: CASSLDGTGSQPQHF.

The chain has TRBV6-4 and TRBJ1-1; D might be TRBD1 (5 bases). Trimming took off 5 bases at V and 5 bases at J, with 15 bases between the two ends. Germline CDR1 reads MRHNA; CDR2 reads SNTAGT. CDR3 length equals 14 residues. CDR3 DNA: TGTGCCAGCAGTTACGGTTCTGGGGGGACTGAAGCTTTCTTT. This codes for CASSYGSGGTEAFF.

This clonotype was detected ten times or more. V gene TRBV10-3 combines with J gene TRBJ2-7; 9 nucleotides match TRBD2. The germline V gene has CDR1 ENHRY and CDR2 SYGVKD. V lost 3 bases to trimming and J lost 2 bases; unmatched junction nucleotides: 5. The CDR3 runs 15 residues. The CDR3 bases are TGTGCCATCAGTGATCTTAGCGGGAGAACCTACGAGCAGTACTTC. Protein sequence: CAISDLSGRTYEQYF.

This sequence joins TRBV25-1 and TRBJ1-2; D call uncertain. This CDR3 has 11 amino acids. CDR1 and CDR2 from the germline V gene are MGHDK and SYGVNS. V lost 5 bases and J 7 bases, leaving 8 bases between the germline ends. This chain's CDR3 is CASSSPIGYTF. Written as DNA, the CDR3 is TGTGCCAGCAGTTCCCCCATTGGCTACACCTTC.

This rearrangement joins TRBV7-9 to TRBJ2-5; D uncertain. Per the germline V gene, CDR1 is SEHNR and CDR2 is FQNEAQ (reference sequence). V gave up 2 bases and J gave up 1 base, with 8 bases separating them. This CDR3 has 14 residues. CDR3 bases: TGTGCCAGCAGCTTATCGCGGAGCCAAGAGACCCAGTACTTC. Protein product: CASSLSRSQETQYF.

The rearrangement joins TRBV2 to TRBJ2-7; 14 nucleotides align to TRBD2. V lost 5 bases, J lost 12 bases, and 12 bases stayed unmatched. The CDR3 length is 15 residues. CDR1 is SNHLY, CDR2 FYNNEI, per germline. The CDR3 DNA follows: TGTGCCAGCAGTTTGCAGGGACTAGCGGGAGAGGAGGTGTACTTC. The encoded protein is CASSLQGLAGEEVYF.

This clonotype was seen repeatedly, ten times or more. The chain recombines TRBV15 with TRBJ1-1, with D possibly TRBD1 on 6 matching bases. The CDR3 consists of 14 residues. V lost 2 bases, J lost 5 bases, and 12 bases lay in between. CDR1 and CDR2 (germline): LNHNV, YYDKDF (reference sequence). The CDR3: CATSRRQVGTEAFF. DNA of the CDR3: TGTGCCACCAGCAGACGACAGGTTGGGACTGAAGCTTTCTTT. Combining the CDR3 with reference TRBV15 and TRBJ1-1 gives the whole variable domain DAMVIQNPRYQVTQFGKPVTLSCSQTLNHNVMYWYQQKSSQAPKLLFHYYDKDFNNEADTPDNFQSRRPNTSFCFLDIRSPGLGDTAMYLCATSRRQVGTEAFFGQGTRLTVV.

The chain has TRBV10-3 and TRBJ2-2; possibly TRBD1 for D (6 bases). Germline V gene lookup returns CDR1 ENHRY and CDR2 SYGVKD. This CDR3 spans 14 amino acids. Trimming left V 7 bases short and J 3 bases short, with 12 bases between. CDR3 nucleotide sequence: TGTGCCATCAAGAGGACAGACTACACCGGGGAGCTGTTTTTT. Protein: CAIKRTDYTGELFF.

Ten or more counts support this clonotype. The chain uses TRBV7-9 and TRBJ1-2, with D perhaps matching TRBD1 (5 bases). CDR1 is SEHNR, CDR2 FQNEAQ, per germline (reference sequence). Trimming took off 0 bases at V and 6 bases at J, with 8 bases between the two ends. This CDR3 comprises 13 residues. For the CDR3, the DNA is TGTGCCAGCAGCTTAGCTACCAGGGATGGCTACACCTTC. Translated, it gives CASSLATRDGYTF.

This clonotype was detected ten times or more. CDR3 nucleotide sequence: TGTGCCAGCAGTGGGGACCAAATGAACACTGAAGCTTTCTTT. It translates to CASSGDQMNTEAFF. The chain links TRBV2 to TRBJ1-1; perhaps TRBD1 as D (5 bases). The CDR3 is made up of 14 amino acids. V lost 4 bases to trimming and J lost 0 bases, with 9 bases between them. In germline, CDR1 is SNHLY, CDR2 FYNNEI.

There are a few counts of this clonotype. The rearrangement links TRBV6-5 to TRBJ1-4; D uncertain. CDR3 length equals 13 residues. Trimming shortened V by 3 bases and J by 3 bases, and 5 bases separated the two germline ends. Per germline, CDR1 MNHEY and CDR2 SVGAGI. The CDR3 is CASSYQANEKLFF. DNA for the CDR3: TGTGCCAGCAGTTATCAGGCTAATGAAAAACTGTTTTTT.

With respect to this clonotype: A much larger clone differs from this one at a single base, so this may be a read error. This chain connects TRBV11-2 to TRBJ2-7, with D uncertain. Trimming took off 0 bases at V and 6 bases at J, with 9 bases between the two ends. Germline CDR1 reads SGHAT; CDR2 reads FQNNGV. The length of the CDR3 is 13 residues. CDR3 DNA sequence: TGTGCCAGCAGCTTAGACCCCAGAGCCGAGCAGTACTTC. Protein product: CASSLDPRAEQYF.

This clonotype was observed at least ten times. J is TRBJ2-5 and V is TRBV20-1; D may match TRBD1 or TRBD2 (5 bases each). In germline, CDR1 is DFQATT, CDR2 SNEGSKA (reference sequence). This CDR3 contains 14 residues. Trimming shortened V by 7 bases and J by 5 bases, and 20 bases separated the two germline ends. The CDR3 here is CSVRRWDRIETQYF. The CDR3 nucleotides are TGCAGTGTGAGAAGATGGGACCGAATTGAGACCCAGTACTTC.

This clonotype was observed a handful of times. The chain is built from TRBV10-3 and TRBJ2-5; no clear D. Trimming cost V 0 bases and J 9 bases, with 11 bases left between them. The CDR3 is 13 residues long. The germline CDR1 and CDR2 sequences are ENHRY and SYGVKD. The CDR3 coding sequence is TGTGCCATCAGTGAGTCAGTGGGTCAGCCCCAGTACTTC. Its protein product is CAISESVGQPQYF.

The chain uses TRBV19 and TRBJ2-5; 15 bases match TRBD2. The CDR3 loop spans 16 amino acids. Germline lookup yields CDR1 LNHDA and CDR2 SQIVND (reference sequence). Losses at the gene ends were 4 bases for V and 5 bases for J; bases not matched to a gene: 5. The CDR3 here is CASSRGLAGGPETQYF. The CDR3 coding sequence is TGTGCCAGTAGTAGAGGACTAGCGGGAGGGCCGGAGACCCAGTACTTC.

This clonotype showed up many times. The gene calls are TRBV19 and TRBJ1-5; D unclear. The V gene's germline CDR1 is LNHDA and CDR2 SQIVND (reference sequence). The V gene lost 7 bases and the J gene lost 5 bases, with 15 bases spanning the gap. CDR3 length equals 14 residues. CDR3 sequence reads: CASTPERNYQPQHF. The CDR3 DNA sequence: TGTGCCAGTACCCCAGAGCGGAACTATCAGCCCCAGCATTTT.